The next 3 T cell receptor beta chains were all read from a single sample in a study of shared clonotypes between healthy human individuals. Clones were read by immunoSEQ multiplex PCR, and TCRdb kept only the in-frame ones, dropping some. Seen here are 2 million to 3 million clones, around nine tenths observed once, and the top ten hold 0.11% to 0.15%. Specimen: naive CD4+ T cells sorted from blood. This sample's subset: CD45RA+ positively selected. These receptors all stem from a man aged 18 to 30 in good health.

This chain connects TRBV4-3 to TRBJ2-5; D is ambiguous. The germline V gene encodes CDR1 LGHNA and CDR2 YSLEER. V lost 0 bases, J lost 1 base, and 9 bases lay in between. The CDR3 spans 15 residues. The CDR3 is CASSQEGNFQETQYF. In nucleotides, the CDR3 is TGCGCCAGCAGCCAAGAAGGAAACTTCCAAGAGACCCAGTACTTC.

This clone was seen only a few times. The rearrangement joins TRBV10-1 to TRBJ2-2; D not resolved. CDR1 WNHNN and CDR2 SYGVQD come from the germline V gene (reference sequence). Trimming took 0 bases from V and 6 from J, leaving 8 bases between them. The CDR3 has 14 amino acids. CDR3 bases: TGCGCCAGCAGTGAGTCGGGCCAGGCCGGGGAGCTGTTTTTT. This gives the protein CASSESGQAGELFF.

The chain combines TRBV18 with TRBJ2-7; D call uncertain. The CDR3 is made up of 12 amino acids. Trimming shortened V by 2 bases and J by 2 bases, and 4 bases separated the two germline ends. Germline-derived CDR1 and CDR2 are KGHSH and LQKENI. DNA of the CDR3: TGTGCCAGCTCACCAGGCCCCTACGAGCAGTACTTC. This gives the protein CASSPGPYEQYF.